Shown below are 13 T cell receptor beta chains from a single sample sequenced in a study of tumor and adjacent non-tumor tissue in lung cancer. The template was RNA from unsorted bulk tissue. This non-tumor lung sample came from over 3 cm beyond the tumor edge. TCRbeta libraries were built with three rounds of nested PCR, modified from ARM-PCR. TCRdb passed the multiplex PCR reads through MiXCR, listing each CDR3 protein once. The table includes about 110,000 distinct CDR3 sequences, 60% to 80% detected once. The specimen was distant non-tumor lung tissue. The receptor set was obtained from a man aged 55 to 70 with non-small cell lung cancer.

By frequency in the sample, this clonotype is medium-sized. The chain combines TRBV11-2 with TRBJ2-1, with 10 bases that match TRBD2. The CDR3 totals 12 residues. Germline CDR1 is SGHAT and CDR2 is FQNNGV. Trimming at V came to 4 bases and at J to 16 bases, leaving 7 bases not matched to a gene. CDR3 DNA sequence: TGTGCCAGCAGCTCACCGGGACTAGCGAGATTCTTC. Protein: CASSSPGLARFF.

The sample holds a few counts of this clonotype. This likely comes from a read error, as the CDR3 has no conserved phenylalanine or tryptophan at its end. This sequence joins TRBV7-9 and TRBJ2-3; D not resolved. V was trimmed by 7 bases and J by 5 bases, leaving 13 bases between them. CDR1 is SEHNR, CDR2 FQNEAQ, per germline (reference sequence). The CDR3 length is 13 residues. CDR3 in DNA: TGTGCCAGCAACCTGCACGGCCTAGATACGCAGTATTTA. It specifies CASNLHGLDTQYL.

Many counts were recorded for this clonotype. The rearrangement joins TRBV7-9 to TRBJ1-4; D is possibly TRBD1 (6 bases). The CDR3 spans 14 residues. Germline V gene data show CDR1 as SEHNR and CDR2 as FQNEAQ (reference sequence). V lost 4 bases to trimming and J lost 8 bases, with 14 bases between them. CDR3 amino acids: CASSSGQTREKLFF. CDR3 nucleotide sequence: TGTGCCAGCAGCTCGGGACAAACGAGGGAAAAACTGTTTTTT.

Concerning this clonotype itself: A much more abundant neighbour one base away suggests this may be a read error. V gene TRBV4-2 combines with J gene TRBJ2-1; no reliable D call. The V gene lost 4 bases and the J gene lost 15 bases, with 16 bases spanning the gap. The CDR3 is 12 residues long. The germline V gene encodes CDR1 LGHNA and CDR2 YNFKEQ. The CDR3 spells CASSRNLGRLFF. DNA of the CDR3: TGTGCCAGCAGCCGCAACCTAGGTAGGCTGTTCTTC.

V and J are TRBV6-2 or TRBV6-3 and TRBJ1-1; TRBD1 might be the D (5 bases). From germline, CDR1 is MNHEY and CDR2 SVGEGT. The CDR3 has 12 amino acids. In DNA form, the CDR3 reads TGTGTCAGTATCACAACAGGCACTGAAGCTTTCTTT. As protein: CVSITTGTEAFF.

This clonotype was counted a few times. This may stem from a read error, because a much larger clone lies one nucleotide away. The chain employs TRBV14 and TRBJ1-1, with D hard to call. Germline V gene sequence: CDR1 SGHDN, CDR2 FVKESK. This CDR3 spans 13 amino acids. The CDR3 region has the DNA TGTGCCAGCAGCCAAGGCCTCAACACTGAAGTTTTCTTT. Translation: CASSQGLNTEVFF.

Comments on this clonotype: This may be a read error, as it is one base from a much larger clone. The chain combines TRBV11-2 with TRBJ1-1; D not certain. The CDR3 is made up of 13 amino acids. Germline CDR1 SGHAT, CDR2 FQNNGV. Trimming shortened V by 5 bases and J by 6 bases, and 13 bases separated the two germline ends. The CDR3 reads CASSQTMWAEAFF. Written as DNA, the CDR3 is TGTGCCAGCAGCCAGACGATGTGGGCTGAAGCTTTCTTT.

This clonotype was seen a few times. The junction does not match germline at one end; this may be a read error. The chain has TRBV6-5 and TRBJ2-1; 10 bases map to TRBD2. CDR1 is MNHEY and CDR2 is SVGAGI in the germline V gene. This CDR3 has 15 residues. The CDR3 DNA is TGTGCCAGCAGACCCCTAGCGGGAGCCAGGGCTGAGCAGCTCTTC. Its protein product is CASRPLAGARAEQLF.

The chain couples TRBV4-3 to TRBJ2-7; D is possibly TRBD1 or TRBD2 (5 bases each). Trimming pared 7 bases from V and 5 bases from J, leaving 18 bases between. The germline gives CDR1 LGHNA, CDR2 YSLEER. This CDR3 spans 14 amino acids. CDR3 loop: CASIRRDRTHEQYF. Written as DNA, the CDR3 is TGCGCCAGCATTCGCCGGGACCGCACCCACGAGCAGTACTTC.

On this clonotype: The junction differs from germline at one of its ends, possibly a read error. This sequence joins TRBV5-6 and TRBJ2-4, with D possibly TRBD2 on 5 matching bases. This CDR3 spans 14 amino acids. CDR1 and CDR2 (germline): SGHDT, YYEEEE. The CDR3 spells CASSFNTAGNIQYF. The CDR3, as DNA: TGTGCCAGTAGCTTTAACACCGCGGGAAACATTCAGTACTTC.

Of note for this clonotype: Mismatch with germline at one junction end may stem from a read error. The chain employs TRBV4-2 and TRBJ1-4, with 7 bases matching TRBD1. This CDR3 is 16 amino acids long. Looked up from germline, CDR1 is LGHNA and CDR2 is YNFKEQ. The CDR3 here is CASSQEHRGANENLFF. DNA for the CDR3: TGTGCCAGCAGTCAAGAACACAGGGGAGCTAATGAAAATCTGTTTTTT.

Regarding this clonotype: A much larger clone sits a single nucleotide away, making a read error possible. This chain's CDR3 is CASSSNDRGWDTEAFF. The CDR3 nucleotides are TGTGCCAGCAGCTCCAACGACAGGGGCTGGGACACTGAAGCTTTCTTT. The rearrangement links TRBV5-6 to TRBJ1-1, with 8 bases fitting TRBD1. CDR1 and CDR2 from the germline V gene are SGHDT and YYEEEE. The V segment lost 3 bases and the J segment 3 bases; nucleotides outside the gene matches: 10. The CDR3 has 16 amino acids. The entire variable domain, with the rest obtained from reference TRBV5-6 and TRBJ1-1, is as follows: DAGVTQSPTHLIKTRGQQVTLRCSPKSGHDTVSWYQQALGQGPQFIFQYYEEEERQRGNFPDRFSGHQFPNYSSELNVNALLLGDSALYLCASSSNDRGWDTEAFFGQGTRLTVV.

Regarding this clonotype: Relative to the germline gene, one junction end is altered; a read error may explain this. V gene TRBV5-4 combines with J gene TRBJ2-3; possibly TRBD1 for D (5 bases). There are 15 residues in the CDR3. Germline V gives CDR1 SGHNT, CDR2 YYREEE (reference sequence). CDR3 in amino acids: CASSLEGPGTDTQYF. CDR3 sequence (DNA): TGTGCCAGTAGCTTGGAAGGACCAGGGACAGATACGCAGTATTTT.